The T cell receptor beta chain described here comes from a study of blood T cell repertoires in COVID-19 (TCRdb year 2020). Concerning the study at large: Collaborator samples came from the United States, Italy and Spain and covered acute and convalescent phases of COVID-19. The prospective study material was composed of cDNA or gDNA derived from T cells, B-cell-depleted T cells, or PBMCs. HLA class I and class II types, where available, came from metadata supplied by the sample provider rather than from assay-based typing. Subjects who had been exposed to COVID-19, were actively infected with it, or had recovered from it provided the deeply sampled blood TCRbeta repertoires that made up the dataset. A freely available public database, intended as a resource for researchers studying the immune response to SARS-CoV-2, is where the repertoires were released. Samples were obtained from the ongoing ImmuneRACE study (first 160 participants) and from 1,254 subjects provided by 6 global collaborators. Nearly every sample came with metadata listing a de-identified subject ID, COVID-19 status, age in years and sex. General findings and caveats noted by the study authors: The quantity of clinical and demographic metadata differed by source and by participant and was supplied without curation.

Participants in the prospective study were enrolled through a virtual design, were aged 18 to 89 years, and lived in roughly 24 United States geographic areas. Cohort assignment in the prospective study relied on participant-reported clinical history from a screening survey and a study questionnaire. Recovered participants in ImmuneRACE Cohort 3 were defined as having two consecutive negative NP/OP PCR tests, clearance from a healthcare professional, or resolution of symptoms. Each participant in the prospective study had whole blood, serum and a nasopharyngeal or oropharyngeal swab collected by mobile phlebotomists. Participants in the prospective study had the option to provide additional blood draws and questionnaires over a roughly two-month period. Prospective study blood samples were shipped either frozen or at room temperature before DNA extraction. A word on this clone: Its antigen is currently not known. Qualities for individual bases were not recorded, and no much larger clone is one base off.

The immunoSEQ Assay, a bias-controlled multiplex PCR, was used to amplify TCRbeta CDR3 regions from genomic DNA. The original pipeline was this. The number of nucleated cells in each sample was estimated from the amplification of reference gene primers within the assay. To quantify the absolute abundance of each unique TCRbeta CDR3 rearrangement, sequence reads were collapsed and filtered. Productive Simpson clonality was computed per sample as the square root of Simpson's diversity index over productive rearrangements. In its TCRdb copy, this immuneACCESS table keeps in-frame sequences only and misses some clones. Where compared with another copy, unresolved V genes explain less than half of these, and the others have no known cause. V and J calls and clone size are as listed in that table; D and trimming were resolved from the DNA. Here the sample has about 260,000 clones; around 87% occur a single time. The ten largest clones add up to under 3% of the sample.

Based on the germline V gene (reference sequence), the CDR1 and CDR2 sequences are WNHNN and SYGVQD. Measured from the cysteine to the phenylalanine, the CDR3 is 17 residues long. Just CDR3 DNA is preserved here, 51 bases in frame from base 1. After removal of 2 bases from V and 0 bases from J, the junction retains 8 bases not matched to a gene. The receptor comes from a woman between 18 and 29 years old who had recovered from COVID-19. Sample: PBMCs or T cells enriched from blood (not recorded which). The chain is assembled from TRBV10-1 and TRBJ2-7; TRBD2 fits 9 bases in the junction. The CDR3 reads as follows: CASSEGVAGDLSYEQYF. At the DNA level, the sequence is TGCGCCAGCAGTGAGGGGGTAGCGGGGGACCTCTCCTACGAGCAGTACTTC.